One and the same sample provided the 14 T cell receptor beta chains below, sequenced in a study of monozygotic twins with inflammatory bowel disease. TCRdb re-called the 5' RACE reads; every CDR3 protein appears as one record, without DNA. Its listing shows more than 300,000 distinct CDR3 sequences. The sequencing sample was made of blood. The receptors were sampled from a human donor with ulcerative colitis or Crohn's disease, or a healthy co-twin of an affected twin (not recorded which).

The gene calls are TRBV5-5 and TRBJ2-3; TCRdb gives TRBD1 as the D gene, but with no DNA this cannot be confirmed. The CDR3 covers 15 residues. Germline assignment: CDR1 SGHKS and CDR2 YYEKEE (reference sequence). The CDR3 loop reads CASSLLSGGADTQYF. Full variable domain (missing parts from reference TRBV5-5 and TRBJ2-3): DAGVTQSPTHLIKTRGQQVTLRCSPISGHKSVSWYQQVLGQGPQFIFQYYEKEERGRGNFPDRFSARQFPNYSSELNVNALLLGDSALYLCASSLLSGGADTQYFGPGTRLTVL.

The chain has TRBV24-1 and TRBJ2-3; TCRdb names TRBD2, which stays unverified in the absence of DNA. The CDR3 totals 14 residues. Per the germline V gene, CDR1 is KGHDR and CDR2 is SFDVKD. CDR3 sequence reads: CATSGVAGADTQYF.

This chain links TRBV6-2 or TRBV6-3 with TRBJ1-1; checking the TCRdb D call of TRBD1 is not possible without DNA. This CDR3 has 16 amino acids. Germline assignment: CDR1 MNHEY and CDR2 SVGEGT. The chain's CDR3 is CASSYGRTGDRGEAFF.

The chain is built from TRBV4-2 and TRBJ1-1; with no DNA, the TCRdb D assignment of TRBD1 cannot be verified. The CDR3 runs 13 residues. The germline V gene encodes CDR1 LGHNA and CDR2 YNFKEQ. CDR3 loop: CASSHRGSAEAFF.

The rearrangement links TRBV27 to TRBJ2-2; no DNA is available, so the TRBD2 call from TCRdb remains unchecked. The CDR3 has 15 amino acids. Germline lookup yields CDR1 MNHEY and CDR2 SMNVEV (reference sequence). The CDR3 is CASRSAGTPAGELFF.

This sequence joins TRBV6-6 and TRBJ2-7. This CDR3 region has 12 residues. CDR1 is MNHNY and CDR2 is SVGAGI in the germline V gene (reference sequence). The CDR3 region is CASSYEVYEQYF.

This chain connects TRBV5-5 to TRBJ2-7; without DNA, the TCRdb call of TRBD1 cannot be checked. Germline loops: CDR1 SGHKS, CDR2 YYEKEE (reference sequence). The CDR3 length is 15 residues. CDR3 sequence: CASSPRMGGVYEQYF.

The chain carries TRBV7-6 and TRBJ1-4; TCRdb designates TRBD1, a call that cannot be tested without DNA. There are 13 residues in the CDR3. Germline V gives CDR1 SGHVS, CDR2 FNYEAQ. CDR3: CATTGGLNEKLFF.

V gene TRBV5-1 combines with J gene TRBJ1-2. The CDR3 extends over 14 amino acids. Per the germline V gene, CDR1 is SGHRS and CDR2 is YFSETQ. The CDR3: CASSFGEPFGGYTF.

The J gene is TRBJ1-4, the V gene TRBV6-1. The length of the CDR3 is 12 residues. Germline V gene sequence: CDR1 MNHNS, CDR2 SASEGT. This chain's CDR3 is CASNRINEKLFF.

CDR3 amino acids: CASSLGGLGLDTQYF. This rearrangement joins TRBV5-1 to TRBJ2-3. CDR1 and CDR2 (germline): SGHRS, YFSETQ. There are 15 residues in the CDR3.

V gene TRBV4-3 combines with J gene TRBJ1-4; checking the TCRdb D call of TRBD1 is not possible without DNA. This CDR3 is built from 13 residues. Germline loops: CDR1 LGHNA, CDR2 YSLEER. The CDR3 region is CASSQDWGGKLFF.

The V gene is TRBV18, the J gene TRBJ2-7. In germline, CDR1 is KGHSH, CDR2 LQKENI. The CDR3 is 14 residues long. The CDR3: CASSPPLGSYEQYF.

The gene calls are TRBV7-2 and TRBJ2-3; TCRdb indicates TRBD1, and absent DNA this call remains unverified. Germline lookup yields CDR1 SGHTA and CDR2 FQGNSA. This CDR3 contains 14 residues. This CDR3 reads CASSPGRGPDTQYF.